The 30 T cell receptor beta chains below all came from one sample that was sequenced in a study of T-cell memory formation after mild COVID-19. TCRdb fed the 5' RACE reads into MiXCR, producing one record per CDR3 protein. This sample has 560,000 or so distinct CDR3 sequences, with 15% to 20% found just once. Input material: PBMCs or a T cell subset sorted from them (not recorded which). All receptors come from an adult woman who had mild COVID-19 (a few samples of this study predate the infection). Cell type and time point are not known.

The CDR3 region has the DNA TGCAGCCTGGGTATCGGCGGGCGCTCCTACGAGCAGTACTTC. Protein: CSLGIGGRSYEQYF. V usage is TRBV20-1 and J usage is TRBJ2-7; maybe TRBD2 (5 bases). The V gene's germline CDR1 is DFQATT and CDR2 SNEGSKA (reference sequence). The CDR3 covers 14 residues.

The chain has TRBV27 and TRBJ1-1; D possibly corresponds to TRBD1 (5 bases). The CDR3 sequence is 15 residues long. The germline V gene has CDR1 MNHEY and CDR2 SMNVEV (reference sequence). V lost 8 bases to trimming and J lost 0 bases, with 16 bases between them. CDR3 bases: TGTGCCAGCCGAAATAGGGGAGGGATGAACACTGAAGCTTTCTTT. It specifies CASRNRGGMNTEAFF.

This clonotype was recorded a few times. This rearrangement joins TRBV5-5 to TRBJ1-4; D call uncertain. Trimming cost V 0 bases and J 5 bases, with 8 bases left between them. Germline values: CDR1 SGHKS, CDR2 YYEKEE (reference sequence). The CDR3 spans 14 residues. The CDR3 bases are TGTGCCAGCAGCTTGGGGTTGCCAAATGAAAAACTGTTTTTT. Amino acids: CASSLGLPNEKLFF. The whole variable domain, remainder taken from reference TRBV5-5 and TRBJ1-4, is DAGVTQSPTHLIKTRGQQVTLRCSPISGHKSVSWYQQVLGQGPQFIFQYYEKEERGRGNFPDRFSARQFPNYSSELNVNALLLGDSALYLCASSLGLPNEKLFFGSGTQLSVL.

This clonotype was seen more than once but under ten times. The rearrangement joins TRBV4-1 to TRBJ1-2; D unclear. Per the germline V gene, CDR1 is MGHRA and CDR2 is YSYEKL. The CDR3 length is 15 residues. V was pared by 0 bases and J by 7 bases, with 15 bases between. CDR3: CASSQDLGFVGGYTF. As DNA, the CDR3 is TGCGCCAGCAGCCAAGATCTGGGATTCGTTGGTGGCTACACCTTC.

This chain links TRBV7-2 with TRBJ2-1; 9 bases align to TRBD2. V dropped 5 bases and J dropped 8; count of bases not matched to a gene: 10. Germline values: CDR1 SGHTA, CDR2 FQGNSA. The CDR3 loop spans 15 amino acids. As DNA, the CDR3 is TGTGCCAGCAGCCGCACGGGACTAGCTATCGATGAGCAGTTCTTC. Protein product: CASSRTGLAIDEQFF.

The chain couples TRBV11-2 to TRBJ2-6; TRBD2 aligns across 8 bases. Trimming removed 5 bases from V and 2 bases from J; junction bases left unmatched: 11. This CDR3 region has 18 residues. CDR1 and CDR2 from the germline V gene are SGHAT and FQNNGV. The CDR3 nucleotides are TGTGCCAGCAGCCCACGGGGGGGGTTTAGTACTGGGGCCAACGTCCTGACTTTC. Translating gives CASSPRGGFSTGANVLTF.

J is TRBJ2-2 and V is TRBV7-2, with D perhaps TRBD1 or TRBD2 (6 bases each). Per germline, CDR1 SGHTA and CDR2 FQGNSA. The length of the CDR3 is 16 residues. V gave up 5 bases and J gave up 0 bases, with 13 bases separating them. CDR3 nucleotide sequence: TGTGCCAGCAGCGAAACGGGGGCTCCGAACACCGGGGAGCTGTTTTTT. Its protein product is CASSETGAPNTGELFF.

V usage is TRBV4-2 and J usage is TRBJ2-5; TRBD2 agrees at 10 bases. Germline V lookup: CDR1 LGHNA, CDR2 YNFKEQ. V gave up 0 bases and J gave up 2 bases; unmatched junction bases: 9. This CDR3 is built from 18 residues. CDR3 nucleotide sequence: TGTGCCAGCAGCCAAGAAAGTCCTAGCGGGGGATGGCAAGAGACCCAGTACTTC. Protein: CASSQESPSGGWQETQYF.

This clonotype showed up just a few times. The chain is built from TRBV4-3 and TRBJ1-2, with D perhaps TRBD1 (6 bases). Between the trimmed V and J ends, which lost 1 base and 1 base, there was a span of 16 bases. The germline V gene encodes CDR1 LGHNA and CDR2 YSLEER. This CDR3 has 17 amino acids. The CDR3 here is CASSQAAGGGVNYGYTF. The CDR3 DNA reads TGCGCCAGCAGCCAAGCCGCTGGGGGGGGCGTTAACTATGGCTACACCTTC.

The rearrangement links TRBV6-1 to TRBJ1-2; 7 nucleotides align to TRBD1. The CDR3 is 15 amino acids. Trimming cost V 10 bases and J 8 bases; bases outside gene matches: 19. Germline values: CDR1 MNHNS, CDR2 SASEGT. This CDR3 is CATESSRVRGGGYTF. The CDR3 nucleotides are TGTGCCACCGAGTCCTCCCGCGTGAGAGGGGGCGGCTACACCTTC.

This clonotype turned up a few times. This sequence joins TRBV18 and TRBJ2-7, with 7 nucleotides matching TRBD1. V was clipped by 3 bases and J by 2 bases; unmatched bases: 13. CDR1 is KGHSH, CDR2 LQKENI, per germline. The CDR3 sequence is 17 residues long. CDR3 loop: CASSPFPPGQIPYEQYF. The CDR3 nucleotides are TGTGCCAGCTCACCCTTCCCCCCGGGACAGATTCCCTACGAGCAGTACTTC.

This clonotype has just a few counts. This chain links TRBV11-3 with TRBJ2-7; 7 bases are shared with TRBD2. This CDR3 is built from 14 residues. V trimming: 2 bases; J trimming: 3 bases; junction bases outside the gene matches: 4. Germline-derived CDR1 and CDR2 are SGHNT and YENEEA. The CDR3 protein is CASSLSGLDYEQYF. DNA of the CDR3: TGTGCCAGCAGCTTAAGCGGACTAGACTACGAGCAGTACTTC.

This clonotype was detected a few times. CDR3 protein: CSVDRTGLNTEAFF. The CDR3 DNA is TGCAGCGTTGACAGGACAGGGCTGAACACTGAAGCTTTCTTT. The chain has TRBV29-1 and TRBJ1-1; 8 bases map to TRBD1. The V segment lost 3 bases and the J segment 0 bases; nucleotides outside the gene matches: 3. Germline V lookup: CDR1 SQVTM, CDR2 ANQGSEA. The CDR3 has 14 residues.

The chain links TRBV27 to TRBJ2-1; no definite D call. CDR1 and CDR2 (germline): MNHEY, SMNVEV (reference sequence). V lost 6 bases, J lost 3 bases, and 15 bases lay in between. The CDR3 runs 15 residues. The CDR3 here is CASSWVVADYNEQFF. The CDR3 nucleotides are TGTGCCAGCAGCTGGGTGGTAGCAGACTACAATGAGCAGTTCTTC.

This clonotype has more than one count but fewer than ten. The chain joins TRBV5-1 to TRBJ1-1; D gene ambiguous. V dropped 0 bases and J dropped 1 base, with 10 bases sitting between them. Germline lookup yields CDR1 SGHRS and CDR2 YFSETQ. This CDR3 is built from 15 residues. This CDR3 is CASSLEWLQNTEAFF. The DNA for the CDR3 is TGCGCCAGCAGCTTGGAGTGGTTACAGAACACTGAAGCTTTCTTT.

The chain is built from TRBV20-1 and TRBJ1-2; 9 nucleotides align to TRBD1. Trimming at V came to 0 bases and at J to 4 bases, leaving 6 bases not matched to a gene. This CDR3 region has 15 residues. Germline CDR1 DFQATT, CDR2 SNEGSKA (reference sequence). The CDR3 DNA reads TGCAGTGCTAGAGACTGGGACAGGGTGCGCTATGGCTACACCTTC. Encoded protein: CSARDWDRVRYGYTF.

In this sample, this clonotype turned up a few times. This sequence joins TRBV4-1 and TRBJ2-3, with a possible D match to TRBD2 (5 bases). Germline V gives CDR1 MGHRA, CDR2 YSYEKL. V lost 4 bases and J 3 bases, leaving 8 bases between the germline ends. The CDR3 spans 13 residues. The CDR3 sequence: CASSRRDTDTQYF. The CDR3 DNA follows: TGCGCCAGCAGCCGACGGGATACAGATACGCAGTATTTT.

The V call is TRBV6-5, the J call TRBJ2-7, with D maybe TRBD2 (5 bases). This CDR3 contains 15 residues. Trimming pared 5 bases from V and 7 bases from J, leaving 21 bases between. Per germline, CDR1 MNHEY and CDR2 SVGAGI. The CDR3 sequence is CASSTYSEGMGEQYF. DNA for the CDR3: TGTGCCAGCAGTACATATAGCGAGGGAATGGGGGAGCAGTACTTC.

This clonotype was counted between two and nine times. The gene calls are TRBV15 and TRBJ2-7; TRBD1 matches 8 bases. J was trimmed by 4 bases and V by 5 bases; bases with no gene match: 10. Germline V lookup: CDR1 LNHNV, CDR2 YYDKDF (reference sequence). There are 15 residues in the CDR3. The CDR3 DNA sequence: TGTGCCACCAGCTTATTCGACAGGGGAGGATACGAGCAGTACTTC. The encoded protein is CATSLFDRGGYEQYF.

The chain joins TRBV2 to TRBJ1-4; 8 bases match TRBD1. This CDR3 has 16 amino acids. From germline, CDR1 is SNHLY and CDR2 FYNNEI. V was clipped by 6 bases and J by 3 bases; unmatched bases: 9. Written as DNA, the CDR3 is TGTGCCAGCAGCGTTGGGACAGGAACGTCTAATGAAAAACTGTTTTTT. Amino acid sequence: CASSVGTGTSNEKLFF.

In its sample, this clonotype was seen many times. V and J are TRBV9 and TRBJ2-2, with a weak D call TRBD1 (5 bases). Germline V gene lookup returns CDR1 SGDLS and CDR2 YYNGEE. The CDR3 length is 14 residues. Trimming took off 0 bases at V and 7 bases at J, with 10 bases between the two ends. CDR3 DNA: TGTGCCAGCAGCGTAGGTGGGGCCTTCGGGGAGCTGTTTTTT. This sequence encodes CASSVGGAFGELFF.

The J gene is TRBJ1-5, the V gene TRBV7-8; D unresolved. The germline gives CDR1 SGHVS, CDR2 FQNEAQ. CDR3 size: 12 residues. Trimming stripped 0 bases from V and 9 bases from J, with 6 bases between. CDR3 loop: CASSLAASPQHF. As DNA, the CDR3 is TGTGCCAGCAGCTTAGCGGCCTCGCCCCAGCATTTT.

This clonotype was seen more than once but under ten times. This chain joins TRBV7-6 and TRBJ2-7; 11 nucleotides match TRBD1. CDR3 length: 17 amino acids. Unmatched junction bases numbered 13, after V lost 6 bases and J lost 3 bases. Germline V gene lookup returns CDR1 SGHVS and CDR2 FNYEAQ. CDR3 in DNA: TGTGCCAGCAGTCCCGGGACAGGGGGAGATTCTTTCTACGAGCAGTACTTC. Amino acids: CASSPGTGGDSFYEQYF.

As regards this clonotype: The junction shows a germline mismatch at one end, possibly a read error. The rearrangement links TRBV11-2 to TRBJ2-7; tentative D call: TRBD2 (5 bases). The CDR3 sequence is 13 residues long. Per germline, CDR1 SGHAT and CDR2 FQNNGV. Written as DNA, the CDR3 is TGTGCCAGCAGCTTAGGTTCTTTAGCGCCGATCCTATTC. Translated, it gives CASSLGSLAPILF.

The chain is built from TRBV12-5 and TRBJ1-5; 7 positions agree with TRBD1. From germline, CDR1 is LGHNT and CDR2 FRNRAP. This CDR3 comprises 18 residues. J gave up 6 bases and V 0 bases, and 14 bases lay outside the gene matches. CDR3 nucleotides: TGTGCTAGTGGTTTGGTACACCCAACCGACAGGGACAGTCAGCCCCAGCATTTT. Protein sequence: CASGLVHPTDRDSQPQHF. Together with reference TRBV12-5 and TRBJ1-5, the CDR3 gives the full variable domain: DARVTQTPRHKVTEMGQEVTMRCQPILGHNTVFWYRQTMMQGLELLAYFRNRAPLDDSGMPKDRFSAEMPDATLATLKIQPSEPRDSAVYFCASGLVHPTDRDSQPQHFGDGTRLSIL.

This chain connects TRBV15 to TRBJ2-2, with TRBD1 matching over 8 bases. The CDR3 loop spans 13 amino acids. CDR1 and CDR2 (germline): LNHNV, YYDKDF (reference sequence). V lost 5 bases to trimming and J lost 12 bases; unmatched junction nucleotides: 8. The CDR3 is CATSGRDRPQLFF. As DNA, the CDR3 is TGTGCCACCAGCGGAAGGGACAGGCCTCAGCTGTTTTTT.

The V and J genes are TRBV11-2 and TRBJ2-7, with D unresolved. Germline assignment: CDR1 SGHAT and CDR2 FQNNGV. The CDR3 totals 14 residues. Trimming cost V 3 bases and J 3 bases, with 12 bases left between them. This chain's CDR3 is CASSFLGYFYEQYF. CDR3 in DNA: TGTGCCAGCAGCTTCTTGGGTTACTTCTACGAGCAGTACTTC.

The genes are TRBV12-3 or TRBV12-4 and TRBJ2-3; TRBD2 matches at 7 bases. There are 15 residues in the CDR3. Losses at the gene ends were 3 bases for V and 2 bases for J; bases not matched to a gene: 5. In nucleotides, the CDR3 is TGTGCCAGCAGTTTTACAGCGGGGCACACAGATACGCAGTATTTT. It codes for CASSFTAGHTDTQYF.

The chain couples TRBV4-2 to TRBJ2-7; 10 bases map to TRBD2. CDR1 and CDR2 (germline): LGHNA, YNFKEQ. The CDR3 is made up of 19 amino acids. Trimming cost V 0 bases and J 5 bases; bases outside gene matches: 16. CDR3 sequence (DNA): TGTGCCAGCAGCCAAGAATACCTTTGGCTAGCGGGGGTGTACAACGAGCAGTACTTC. It is translated as CASSQEYLWLAGVYNEQYF.

The V call is TRBV15, the J call TRBJ2-1, with TRBD2 identical over 11 bases. V lost 5 bases and J lost 4; bases outside the gene matches: 7. The CDR3 covers 16 residues. Germline V lookup: CDR1 LNHNV, CDR2 YYDKDF (reference sequence). The CDR3 loop is CATSPPGLAAYNEQFF. CDR3 sequence (DNA): TGTGCCACCAGCCCTCCGGGACTAGCGGCATACAATGAGCAGTTCTTC.